The 32 T cell receptor beta chains presented below share a single source sample, sequenced in a study of blood T cell repertoires in COVID-19. Data came from immunoSEQ multiplex PCR; TCRdb stores just in-frame clones and leaves some out. The table lists roughly 140,000 clones, 84% of them singletons, with around 2.2% in the top ten. The sequenced sample consisted of peripheral blood. All receptors derive from a man between 65 and 79 years old with acute or convalescent COVID-19.

This clone has just a few counts. The CDR3 coding sequence is TGTGCCAGCAGCCCCGAGGGAGGTAATTCACCCCTCCACTTT. It specifies CASSPEGGNSPLHF. V and J are TRBV11-2 and TRBJ1-6; D is undetermined. Trimming shortened V by 5 bases and J by 6 bases, and 11 bases separated the two germline ends. This CDR3 spans 14 amino acids. The V gene's germline CDR1 is SGHAT and CDR2 FQNNGV.

The V call is TRBV3-1 (or the pseudogene TRBV3-2), the J call TRBJ2-1; 12 positions agree with TRBD2. The germline V gene encodes CDR1 LGHDT and CDR2 YNNKEL (reference sequence). The CDR3 consists of 15 residues. V shed 6 bases, J shed 2 bases, and the junction held 2 bases outside the gene matches. CDR3 nucleotide sequence: TGTGCCAGCAGTGGACTAGCGGGGACCTACAATGAGCAGTTCTTC. Its protein product is CASSGLAGTYNEQFF.

The genes are TRBV4-2 and TRBJ2-1; maybe TRBD1 (6 bases). The CDR3 consists of 17 residues. Germline CDR1 LGHNA, CDR2 YNFKEQ. The germline V and J ends were trimmed by 1 base and 5 bases, with 18 bases remaining between them. The CDR3 DNA sequence: TGTGCCAGCAGCCAAGTCGGAGCCGGGACACTGAACAATGAGCAGTTCTTC. As protein: CASSQVGAGTLNNEQFF.

V is TRBV5-1 and J is TRBJ2-5; weak D call: TRBD2 (6 bases). The germline V gene encodes CDR1 SGHRS and CDR2 YFSETQ. The CDR3 covers 16 residues. Trimming took off 4 bases at V and 1 base at J, with 17 bases between the two ends. CDR3 in amino acids: CASSLHLALGQETQYF. Here the CDR3 DNA reads TGCGCCAGCAGCCTACACCTAGCGTTGGGCCAAGAGACCCAGTACTTC.

The genes are TRBV9 and TRBJ2-3; D might be TRBD1 (5 bases). Trimming removed 4 bases at V and 0 bases at J, with 21 bases between. CDR3 length equals 18 residues. CDR1 and CDR2 (germline): SGDLS, YYNGEE. DNA for the CDR3: TGTGCCAGCAGCCCCATATTTATAGGGGATCCTAGCACAGATACGCAGTATTTT. Its translation is CASSPIFIGDPSTDTQYF.

The J gene is TRBJ1-6, the V gene TRBV6-4; tentatively, D is TRBD1 (6 bases). The germline V and J ends were trimmed by 6 bases and 7 bases, with 10 bases remaining between them. The CDR3 consists of 13 residues. Germline V gene lookup returns CDR1 MRHNA and CDR2 SNTAGT. The CDR3 region has the DNA TGTGCCAGCAGAAGGACAGCCAATTCACCCCTCCACTTT. This encodes CASRRTANSPLHF.

The V and J genes are TRBV7-8 and TRBJ2-5, with 9 nucleotides matching TRBD2. J lost 0 bases, V lost 2 bases, and 1 base had no gene match. Per germline, CDR1 SGHVS and CDR2 FQNEAQ. This CDR3 contains 15 residues. CDR3 bases: TGTGCCAGCAGCTTAAGACTAGCGGACCAAGAGACCCAGTACTTC. Its protein is CASSLRLADQETQYF. Supplemented by reference TRBV7-8 and TRBJ2-5, the full variable domain reads GAGVSQSPRYKVAKRGQDVALRCDPISGHVSLFWYQQALGQGPEFLTYFQNEAQLDKSGLPSDRFFAERPEGSVSTLKIQRTQQEDSAVYLCASSLRLADQETQYFGPGTRLLVL.

The gene calls are TRBV28 and TRBJ1-4; a possible D gene is TRBD1 (5 bases). The CDR3 sequence is 14 residues long. Germline CDR1 MDHEN, CDR2 SYDVKM. V lost 6 bases and J lost 1, with 9 bases in between. The CDR3: CASSPGGTNEKLFF. The CDR3 nucleotides read TGTGCCAGCAGCCCCGGGGGAACTAATGAAAAACTGTTTTTT.

This clone was observed a handful of times. The rearrangement joins TRBV6-5 to TRBJ1-2; a weak D match, TRBD1 (6 bases). Germline-derived CDR1 and CDR2 are MNHEY and SVGAGI. Trimming shortened V by 8 bases and J by 0 bases, and 16 bases separated the two germline ends. The CDR3 length is 15 residues. For the CDR3, the DNA is TGTGCCAGCTTCCCCGGGACACAAGCTAACTATGGCTACACCTTC. Residues: CASFPGTQANYGYTF.

This sequence joins TRBV7-3 and TRBJ1-2; no firm D call. Germline V gene lookup returns CDR1 SGHTA and CDR2 FQGTGA. The V end was cut by 0 bases, the J end by 4 bases, with 12 bases between. CDR3 length: 15 amino acids. CDR3 region: CASSLTVGNFYGYTF. Here the CDR3 DNA reads TGTGCCAGCAGCTTAACGGTCGGGAACTTCTATGGCTACACCTTC.

This chain joins TRBV5-1 and TRBJ1-1; TRBD1 might be the D (6 bases). This CDR3 contains 13 residues. The ends were cut back, 3 bases at V and 7 bases at J, with 13 bases in the middle. Germline assignment: CDR1 SGHRS and CDR2 YFSETQ. For the CDR3, the DNA is TGCGCCAGCAGCTCGGACAGTAACCTTGAAGCTTTCTTT. Translated: CASSSDSNLEAFF.

The chain uses TRBV6-6 and TRBJ1-1, with unresolved D. Germline CDR1 reads MNHNY; CDR2 reads SVGAGI (reference sequence). V was trimmed by 2 bases and J by 6 bases, leaving 10 bases between them. This CDR3 has 13 residues. The CDR3 sequence: CASSYPTSAEAFF. CDR3 in DNA: TGTGCCAGCAGTTACCCAACAAGCGCTGAAGCTTTCTTT.

This rearrangement joins TRBV28 to TRBJ1-2, with D tentatively TRBD1 (5 bases). Per germline, CDR1 MDHEN and CDR2 SYDVKM. CDR3 length: 14 residues. V dropped 6 bases and J dropped 5 bases, with 16 bases sitting between them. The CDR3 protein is CASRMGGLSYGYTF. The CDR3 nucleotides read TGTGCCAGCAGGATGGGGGGTTTGAGTTATGGCTACACCTTC.

The rearrangement joins TRBV5-5 to TRBJ1-5; 10 bases map to TRBD1. In germline, CDR1 is SGHKS, CDR2 YYEKEE (reference sequence). This CDR3 contains 17 residues. The junction had 9 bases not matched to a gene; V was cut back by 4 bases and J by 2 bases. The CDR3 loop reads CASSAGTGVRGNQPQHF. DNA for the CDR3: TGTGCCAGCAGCGCCGGGACAGGGGTTAGGGGCAATCAGCCCCAGCATTTT.

J is TRBJ2-7 and V is TRBV6-4; 15 bases map to TRBD2. Germline values: CDR1 MRHNA, CDR2 SNTAGT. The CDR3 consists of 16 residues. The J segment lost 0 bases and the V segment lost 10 bases, leaving 7 bases of the junction unmatched. The CDR3 region is CANGLAGGHLSYEQYF. CDR3 sequence (DNA): TGTGCCAACGGACTAGCGGGAGGGCACCTCTCCTACGAGCAGTACTTC.

As DNA, the CDR3 is TGCGCCAGCAGTGAGTCGAAAGGGGGCGCCTTAGCCAGGGGCTGGGCCAAAAACATTCAGTACTTC. It is translated as CASSESKGGALARGWAKNIQYF. The J gene is TRBJ2-4, the V gene TRBV10-1, with 7 nucleotides matching TRBD1. This CDR3 comprises 22 residues. V shed 0 bases, J shed 1 base, and the junction held 21 bases outside the gene matches. The germline gives CDR1 WNHNN, CDR2 SYGVQD (reference sequence).

The gene calls are TRBV5-1 and TRBJ1-2, with 7 bases lining up with TRBD1. Germline trimming cut 3 bases from V and 2 bases from J; bases unmatched to any gene: 7. The germline CDR1 and CDR2 sequences are SGHRS and YFSETQ. There are 15 residues in the CDR3. CDR3 nucleotides: TGCGCCAGCAGCTCGATACAGGGGCTCAACTATGGCTACACCTTC. It specifies CASSSIQGLNYGYTF.

The chain has TRBV7-9 and TRBJ2-5; 8 nucleotides line up with TRBD2. Looked up from germline, CDR1 is SEHNR and CDR2 is FQNEAQ (reference sequence). This CDR3 has 14 residues. V gave up 10 bases and J gave up 1 base; unmatched junction bases: 8. The CDR3 DNA follows: TGTGCCACCCGGCGGGGGGATTTCCAAGAGACCCAGTACTTC. The encoded protein is CATRRGDFQETQYF.

V usage is TRBV21-1 and J usage is TRBJ1-2; the listed D gene, TRBD1, was not tested against the DNA. TRBV21-1 is recorded as a pseudogene. This CDR3 comprises 13 residues. The CDR3 loop reads CASKPQGTYGYTF. The CDR3 coding sequence is TGTGCCAGCAAGCCCCAGGGAACCTATGGCTACACCTTC.

The chain carries TRBV20-1 and TRBJ2-7; D uncertain. Germline V gene lookup returns CDR1 DFQATT and CDR2 SNEGSKA (reference sequence). V was pared by 4 bases and J by 0 bases, with 4 bases between. The length of the CDR3 is 11 residues. The CDR3 spells CSAKHSYEQYF. In DNA, the CDR3 is TGCAGTGCTAAACACTCCTACGAGCAGTACTTC.

The chain combines TRBV7-6 with TRBJ2-3; 11 bases match TRBD2. The V segment lost 5 bases and the J segment 2 bases; nucleotides outside the gene matches: 9. This CDR3 has 17 residues. Per the germline V gene, CDR1 is SGHVS and CDR2 is FNYEAQ. The DNA of the CDR3 is TGTGCCAGCAGCATAGGAGGGACTAGCGGAATCACAGATACGCAGTATTTT. This sequence encodes CASSIGGTSGITDTQYF.

The chain joins TRBV12-3 or TRBV12-4 to TRBJ1-4; no clear D gene. CDR3 length: 13 residues. Trimming left V 4 bases short and J 7 bases short, with 10 bases between. For the CDR3, the DNA is TGTGCCAGCAGTTATTCGATGGCTGAAAAACTGTTTTTT. This encodes CASSYSMAEKLFF.

The chain joins TRBV5-1 to TRBJ2-1; D unclear. Germline CDR1 SGHRS, CDR2 YFSETQ. The CDR3 runs 13 residues. V lost 0 bases and J lost 6, with 7 bases in between. The DNA of the CDR3 is TGCGCCAGCAGCTTGGGAGGTTTCAATGAGCAGTTCTTC. Its translation: CASSLGGFNEQFF. Full variable domain (rest looked up from reference TRBV5-1 and TRBJ2-1): KAGVTQTPRYLIKTRGQQVTLSCSPISGHRSVSWYQQTPGQGLQFLFEYFSETQRNKGNFPGRFSGRQFSNSRSEMNVSTLELGDSALYLCASSLGGFNEQFFGPGTRLTVL.

This clone was recorded only once. The chain carries TRBV9 and TRBJ1-5; TRBD1 matches at 8 bases. The CDR3 spans 15 residues. V trimming: 0 bases; J trimming: 6 bases; junction bases outside the gene matches: 5. From germline, CDR1 is SGDLS and CDR2 YYNGEE. The CDR3 nucleotides read TGTGCCAGCAGCGTAGCAGCGGACAGGGCTCAGCCCCAGCATTTT. This translates into CASSVAADRAQPQHF.

The V call is TRBV9, the J call TRBJ2-1, with 7 nucleotides matching TRBD2. The J segment lost 10 bases and the V segment lost 3 bases, leaving 10 bases of the junction unmatched. Germline V lookup: CDR1 SGDLS, CDR2 YYNGEE. The CDR3 runs 14 residues. The CDR3 sequence is CASSGDGTKGEQFF. For the CDR3, the DNA is TGTGCCAGCAGCGGAGACGGGACTAAGGGGGAGCAGTTCTTC.

The chain is built from TRBV7-3 and TRBJ2-2; maybe TRBD1 (6 bases). This CDR3 is 14 amino acids long. V gave up 5 bases and J gave up 7 bases, with 14 bases separating them. Germline-derived CDR1 and CDR2 are SGHTA and FQGTGA. In DNA, the CDR3 is TGTGCCAGCAGCGCCCAGGGGATCGGCGGGGAGCTGTTTTTT. Its translation is CASSAQGIGGELFF.

The chain has TRBV4-2 and TRBJ2-4, with 14 bases aligning to TRBD2. Per the germline V gene, CDR1 is LGHNA and CDR2 is YNFKEQ. Trimming cost V 4 bases and J 4 bases; bases outside gene matches: 6. This CDR3 is built from 17 residues. CDR3 nucleotides: TGTGCCAGCAGCCTGGGGACTAGCGGGAGACTAAAAAACATTCAGTACTTC. It translates to CASSLGTSGRLKNIQYF.

The sample holds a few counts of this clone. The chain combines TRBV5-1 with TRBJ1-2; 7 bases match TRBD1. J was trimmed by 2 bases and V by 0 bases; bases with no gene match: 4. Germline V gene data show CDR1 as SGHRS and CDR2 as YFSETQ. The CDR3 covers 15 residues. CDR3 loop: CASSLATQGNYGYTF. The CDR3 nucleotides are TGCGCCAGCAGCTTGGCGACACAGGGGAACTATGGCTACACCTTC.

V gene TRBV5-6 combines with J gene TRBJ2-1; 7 bases fit TRBD1. Losses at the gene ends were 8 bases for V and 3 bases for J; bases not matched to a gene: 11. The CDR3 covers 15 residues. The germline gives CDR1 SGHDT, CDR2 YYEEEE. CDR3 protein: CASHPVGQVYNEQFF. Written as DNA, the CDR3 is TGTGCCAGTCATCCTGTTGGACAGGTCTACAATGAGCAGTTCTTC. The variable domain in full, completed from reference TRBV5-6 and TRBJ2-1, reads DAGVTQSPTHLIKTRGQQVTLRCSPKSGHDTVSWYQQALGQGPQFIFQYYEEEERQRGNFPDRFSGHQFPNYSSELNVNALLLGDSALYLCASHPVGQVYNEQFFGPGTRLTVL.

This clone was detected only a few times. The chain combines TRBV29-1 with TRBJ1-6; TRBD1 is a possible D gene (5 bases). CDR1 is SQVTM, CDR2 ANQGSEA, per germline. The CDR3 totals 13 residues. The ends were cut back, 4 bases at V and 14 bases at J, with 18 bases in the middle. As DNA, the CDR3 is TGCAGCGTTGCATGGGCGGGGGACGTGACCCTCCACTTT. Protein product: CSVAWAGDVTLHF.

The chain joins TRBV6-6 to TRBJ2-5, with no clear D. Deletions cut 4 bases from V and 10 bases from J, with 19 bases between. Germline loops: CDR1 MNHNY, CDR2 SVGAGI (reference sequence). This CDR3 comprises 14 residues. As DNA, the CDR3 is TGTGCCAGCAGTTCCCCTCCACCGGTTGGTGACCAGTACTTC. This encodes CASSSPPPVGDQYF.

V usage is TRBV10-3 and J usage is TRBJ2-7, with TRBD2 identical over 14 bases. Germline V gene data show CDR1 as ENHRY and CDR2 as SYGVKD. With V trimmed by 4 bases and J by 7 bases, 6 bases remained unmatched. The length of the CDR3 is 15 residues. The CDR3 sequence is CAISAGTSGSGEQYF. DNA of the CDR3: TGTGCCATCAGTGCCGGGACTAGCGGGAGCGGGGAGCAGTACTTC.